This TCR beta chain was observed in a study of T cell changes during pregnancy in multiple sclerosis. Trimming stripped 2 bases from V and 8 bases from J, with 13 bases between. The germline gives CDR1 SGHTA, CDR2 FQGTGA. CDR3 length equals 13 residues. Sequencing used immunoSEQ multiplex PCR; TCRdb keeps in-frame clones, though not all of them. The data contain about 77,000 clones, approximately 94% of them singletons. The chain carries TRBV7-3 and TRBJ2-7; no reliable D call. This specimen was peripheral blood, taken after pregnancy. This sequence originates from a female donor in good health, enrolled as a control in a pregnancy study. The CDR3: CASSLQRAEQQYF. CDR3 sequence (DNA): TGTGCCAGCAGCTTACAGCGCGCGGAGCAGCAGTACTTC.